The present entry profiles one TCR beta chain with its context. Its antigen is not known. The data were obtained in a study of cytomegalovirus exposure and HLA in healthy donors. The wider study: The study's early data release held about 80 million unique TCRs from HLA-typed donors. Study observations and caveats: In presence/absence analyses, roughly uniform sequencing depth across donors was assumed. Among CMV-associated TCR beta chains, most appeared HLA-restricted in a later analysis.

In the PCR, 60 Vbeta and 13 Jbeta primers were used. Data came from immunoSEQ multiplex PCR; TCRdb stores just in-frame clones and leaves some out. Among about 140,000 clones, 70% to 85% were seen once, and the ten largest hold roughly 3.4%. V lost 2 bases to trimming and J lost 2 bases; unmatched junction nucleotides: 0. The CDR3 has 16 residues. The germline CDR1 and CDR2 sequences are MNHEY and SVGAGI. The genes are TRBV6-5 and TRBJ2-7; 16 bases map to TRBD2. The sequenced sample was PBMCs. This clonotype was sampled from a male donor in good health and CMV-seronegative. The CDR3 is CASSYGTSGGAYEQYF. The CDR3 coding sequence is TGTGCCAGCAGTTACGGGACTAGCGGGGGGGCCTACGAGCAGTACTTC.